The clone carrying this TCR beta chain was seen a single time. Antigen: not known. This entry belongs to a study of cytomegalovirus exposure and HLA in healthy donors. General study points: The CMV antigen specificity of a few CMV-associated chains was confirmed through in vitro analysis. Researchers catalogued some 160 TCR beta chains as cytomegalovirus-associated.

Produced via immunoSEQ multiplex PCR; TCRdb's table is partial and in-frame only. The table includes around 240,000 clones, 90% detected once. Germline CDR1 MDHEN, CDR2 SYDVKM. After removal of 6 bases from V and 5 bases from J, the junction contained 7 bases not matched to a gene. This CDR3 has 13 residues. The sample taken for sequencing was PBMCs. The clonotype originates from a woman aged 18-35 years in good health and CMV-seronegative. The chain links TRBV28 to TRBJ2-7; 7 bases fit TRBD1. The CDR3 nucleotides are TGTGCCAGCAGAACTATACAGGGGCACGAGCAGTACTTC. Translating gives CASRTIQGHEQYF.